This T cell receptor beta chain was captured in a study of response to subunit inactivated influenza vaccine. Findings of the study overall: Authors suggested few new T cells are recruited by each seasonal influenza vaccination.

Trimming took off 2 bases at V and 4 bases at J, with 5 bases between the two ends. Germline CDR1 and CDR2: SGHDN and FVKESK. The CDR3 extends over 12 amino acids. A note on this clonotype: What it binds is not known.

TCRdb re-derived calls from the RT-PCR reads in MiXCR, one entry per CDR3 protein. Seen here are roughly 700,000 distinct CDR3 sequences, around 13% observed once, and the top ten hold 6.5% to 8.5%. The chain employs TRBV14 and TRBJ1-2; D unclear. The sequence derives from a man in his fifties or sixties who received an inactivated influenza vaccine. Material: PBMCs from blood, obtained 14 days before vaccination. The CDR3 coding sequence is TGTGCCAGCAGCCAATCGGGCTATGGCTACACCTTC. The encoded protein is CASSQSGYGYTF.